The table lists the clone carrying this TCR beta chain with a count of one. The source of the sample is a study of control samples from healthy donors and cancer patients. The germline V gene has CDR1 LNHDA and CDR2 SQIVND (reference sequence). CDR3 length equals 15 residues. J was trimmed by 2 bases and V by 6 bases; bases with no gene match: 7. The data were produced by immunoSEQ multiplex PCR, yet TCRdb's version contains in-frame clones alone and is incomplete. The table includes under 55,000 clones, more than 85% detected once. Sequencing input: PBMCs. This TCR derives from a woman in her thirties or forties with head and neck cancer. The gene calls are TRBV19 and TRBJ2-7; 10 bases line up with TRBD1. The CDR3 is CASSPGTGDPYEQYF. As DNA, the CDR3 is TGTGCCAGTAGCCCCGGGACAGGGGATCCCTACGAGCAGTACTTC. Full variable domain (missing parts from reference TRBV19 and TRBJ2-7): DGGITQSPKYLFRKEGQNVTLSCEQNLNHDAMYWYRQDPGQGLRLIYYSQIVNDFQKGDIAEGYSVSREKKESFPLTVTSAQKNPTAFYLCASSPGTGDPYEQYFGPGTRLTVT.